This entry concerns a single T cell receptor beta chain. The sample is drawn from a study of cytomegalovirus exposure and HLA in healthy donors. PCR involved 60 Vbeta and 13 Jbeta primers. TCRdb's table, derived via immunoSEQ multiplex PCR, lists solely in-frame clones and lacks some. Of some 78,000 clones listed, 72% are singletons. CDR1 is MNHEY, CDR2 SVGAGI, per germline. The J segment lost 4 bases and the V segment lost 0 bases, leaving 7 bases of the junction unmatched. The CDR3 has 16 amino acids. The sequence was obtained from a woman in her thirties or forties in good health and CMV-seropositive. The specimen was PBMCs. The gene calls are TRBV6-5 and TRBJ1-1; 8 positions agree with TRBD1. The DNA for the CDR3 is TGTGCCAGCAGTTACTCGTTGCAGGGGGCAACCACTGAAGCTTTCTTT. It specifies CASSYSLQGATTEAFF.